This passage covers 29 T cell receptor beta chains from one sample sequenced in a study of blood T cell repertoires in COVID-19. TCRdb's copy holds only in-frame clones and misses some; the assay was immunoSEQ multiplex PCR. The profile covers some 45,000 clones, with around 83% appearing a single time and 55% to 60% taken by the ten largest. Sequencing was carried out using peripheral blood. These receptors all come from a man in his 70s with acute or convalescent COVID-19.

This clone was observed a single time. This chain connects TRBV7-3 to TRBJ2-3, with TRBD2 as a possible D gene (6 bases). V lost 5 bases and J lost 6, with 6 bases in between. The CDR3 runs 11 residues. Germline V gives CDR1 SGHTA, CDR2 FQGTGA. In DNA, the CDR3 is TGTGCCAGCAGCGGGGGGGATACGCAGTATTTT. Translation: CASSGGDTQYF.

V and J are TRBV30 and TRBJ2-3; D call uncertain. The V gene's germline CDR1 is GTSNPN and CDR2 SVGIG (reference sequence). This CDR3 contains 12 residues. With 0 bases removed from V and 5 bases from J, the gap between germline ends came to 6 bases. CDR3 DNA: TGTGCCTGGAGTGTAACAGAAGATACGCAGTATTTT. Translating gives CAWSVTEDTQYF.

The chain has TRBV29-1 and TRBJ2-1; 10 nucleotides line up with TRBD1. V shed 4 bases and J 3 bases; nucleotides not matched to a gene: 15. The CDR3 sequence is 18 residues long. CDR1 and CDR2 (germline): SQVTM, ANQGSEA. CDR3 nucleotide sequence: TGCAGCGTTGGAGGAGGGACAGGGGAGTCCCCCCTCTACAATGAGCAGTTCTTC. Amino acids: CSVGGGTGESPLYNEQFF.

The rearrangement joins TRBV12-3 or TRBV12-4 to TRBJ1-1, with D hard to call. The CDR3 length is 13 residues. Deletions cut 2 bases from V and 2 bases from J, with 6 bases between. The CDR3 is CASSLIGNTEAFF. As DNA, the CDR3 is TGTGCCAGCAGTTTAATCGGTAACACTGAAGCTTTCTTT.

The CDR3 DNA reads TGTGCCAGTAAGGCTCGACAGGGAGTGAACACTGAAGCTTTCTTT. It translates to CASKARQGVNTEAFF. The chain uses TRBV19 and TRBJ1-1; TRBD1 agrees at 7 bases. Germline V CDR1 and CDR2: LNHDA, SQIVND (reference sequence). With V trimmed by 7 bases and J by 0 bases, 8 bases remained unmatched. This CDR3 spans 15 amino acids.

There are a few counts of this clone. The rearrangement joins TRBV12-5 to TRBJ1-1; D may be TRBD1 (5 bases). Germline values: CDR1 LGHNT, CDR2 FRNRAP. The CDR3 is made up of 14 amino acids. Trimming stripped 2 bases from V and 1 base from J, with 8 bases between. DNA for the CDR3: TGTGCTAGTGGTTTGAACGGGGGGAACACTGAAGCTTTCTTT. It translates to CASGLNGGNTEAFF.

The chain is built from TRBV28 and TRBJ2-3, with 8 bases aligning to TRBD2. The V gene's germline CDR1 is MDHEN and CDR2 SYDVKM. The CDR3 length is 14 residues. The V gene end was trimmed by 6 bases and the J gene end by 5 bases; junction bases not matched to a gene: 7. The CDR3 reads CASSPGGVEDTQYF. The CDR3 DNA follows: TGTGCCAGCAGCCCGGGGGGGGTGGAAGATACGCAGTATTTT.

This rearrangement joins TRBV12-3 or TRBV12-4 to TRBJ2-3; D call uncertain. Deletions cut 3 bases from V and 3 bases from J, with 4 bases between. The CDR3 is 12 amino acids. The CDR3 protein is CASSFGTDTQYF. CDR3 nucleotides: TGTGCCAGCAGTTTCGGGACAGATACGCAGTATTTT.

The CDR3: CASSLSGQPQHF. As DNA, the CDR3 is TGTGCCAGCAGTTTATCAGGTCAGCCCCAGCATTTT. J is TRBJ1-5 and V is TRBV12-3 or TRBV12-4; no clear D. Trimming removed 2 bases at V and 6 bases at J, with 5 bases between. The CDR3 spans 12 residues.

The chain is built from TRBV19 and TRBJ1-4; tentative D call: TRBD1 (5 bases). This CDR3 contains 17 residues. With 6 bases removed from V and 8 bases from J, the gap between germline ends came to 25 bases. CDR1 and CDR2 from the germline V gene are LNHDA and SQIVND (reference sequence). The CDR3 protein is CASRRESPLGGEEKLFF. CDR3 sequence (DNA): TGTGCCAGTAGGAGGGAATCACCCCTGGGGGGAGAGGAAAAACTGTTTTTT.

This clone was seen once. The CDR3 DNA reads as TGTGCCTGGAGTGTGAGTCCGCTCGCAGAGCAGTACTTC. It translates to CAWSVSPLAEQYF. The J gene is TRBJ2-7, the V gene TRBV30; D is undetermined. V was clipped by 0 bases and J by 7 bases, with 13 bases between them. Germline CDR1 and CDR2: GTSNPN and SVGIG (reference sequence). This CDR3 has 13 residues.

CDR3 coding DNA: TGCGCCAGCAGTGAGATAGGGACTAGAGCTGTGGATACGCAGTATTTT. It specifies CASSEIGTRAVDTQYF. The V call is TRBV10-1, the J call TRBJ2-3, with TRBD2 matching 8 bases. The CDR3 spans 16 residues. Trimming cost V 2 bases and J 6 bases; bases outside gene matches: 10. Germline V gene sequence: CDR1 WNHNN, CDR2 SYGVQD (reference sequence).

V is TRBV20-1 and J is TRBJ2-2; no definite D call. Deletions cut 5 bases from V and 6 bases from J, with 7 bases between. Germline V CDR1 and CDR2: DFQATT, SNEGSKA (reference sequence). CDR3 size: 11 residues. DNA for the CDR3: TGCAGTGCTGGGCAGGCCGGGGAGCTGTTTTTT. Translating it yields CSAGQAGELFF.

The V and J genes are TRBV6-5 and TRBJ1-5; D call uncertain. Trimming left V 5 bases short and J 2 bases short, with 13 bases between. CDR1 and CDR2 from the germline V gene are MNHEY and SVGAGI. The CDR3 totals 15 residues. Here the CDR3 reads CASSPRGEGNQPQHF. CDR3 coding DNA: TGTGCCAGCAGTCCCCGTGGGGAGGGCAATCAGCCCCAGCATTTT.

This clone was seen a few times. This sequence joins TRBV5-4 and TRBJ1-2; D is uncertain. This CDR3 region has 14 residues. Germline lookup yields CDR1 SGHNT and CDR2 YYREEE (reference sequence). Trimming cost V 5 bases and J 8 bases, with 19 bases left between them. The CDR3 here is CASSFPDGGEGYTF. For the CDR3, the DNA is TGTGCCAGCAGTTTTCCCGACGGAGGAGAGGGCTACACCTTC.

The chain is built from TRBV7-2 and TRBJ1-4; 8 positions agree with TRBD1. The CDR3 is 17 residues long. V was clipped by 2 bases and J by 10 bases; unmatched bases: 15. CDR1 and CDR2 (germline): SGHTA, FQGNSA. CDR3 sequence: CASSLLPQGAIGVKLFF. DNA of the CDR3: TGTGCCAGCAGCTTATTACCCCAGGGGGCGATAGGAGTAAAACTGTTTTTT.

This chain joins TRBV5-1 and TRBJ2-5; 13 nucleotides match TRBD2. Germline V lookup: CDR1 SGHRS, CDR2 YFSETQ. This CDR3 comprises 19 residues. V lost 5 bases and J lost 1; bases outside the gene matches: 14. The CDR3 DNA follows: TGCGCCAGCAGGGAGGGGACTAGCGGGATAGCCCGAAGCCAAGAGACCCAGTACTTC. Translating it yields CASREGTSGIARSQETQYF.

The chain has TRBV6-5 and TRBJ2-1, with 10 bases that match TRBD1. The germline gives CDR1 MNHEY, CDR2 SVGAGI. This CDR3 spans 16 amino acids. Trimming removed 1 base from V and 7 bases from J; junction bases left unmatched: 7. The CDR3: CASSYFGTGDRNEQFF. CDR3 DNA: TGTGCCAGCAGTTACTTTGGGACAGGGGATCGGAATGAGCAGTTCTTC.

The CDR3 is CATSDLGRGNSPLHF. DNA for the CDR3: TGTGCCACCAGTGATTTAGGCAGGGGTAATTCACCCCTCCACTTT. The chain is built from TRBV24-1 and TRBJ1-6; D is possibly TRBD1 (6 bases). The CDR3 loop spans 15 amino acids. In germline, CDR1 is KGHDR, CDR2 SFDVKD. Trimming removed 1 base at V and 6 bases at J, with 9 bases between.

The chain joins TRBV4-1 to TRBJ2-3; 7 positions agree with TRBD2. V gave up 1 base and J gave up 2 bases; unmatched junction bases: 3. The length of the CDR3 is 15 residues. The germline V gene encodes CDR1 MGHRA and CDR2 YSYEKL. The CDR3 sequence is CASSQGGRVTDTQYF. CDR3 bases: TGCGCCAGCAGCCAAGGGGGGAGGGTCACAGATACGCAGTATTTT.

V usage is TRBV5-1 and J usage is TRBJ2-2, with D possibly being TRBD1 (5 bases). Trimming took off 4 bases at V and 1 base at J, with 17 bases between the two ends. The CDR3 totals 17 residues. Germline V gives CDR1 SGHRS, CDR2 YFSETQ. The CDR3 bases are TGCGCCAGCAGCCCCAGGGCCGGCGGCCAGAACACCGGGGAGCTGTTTTTT. Its translation is CASSPRAGGQNTGELFF.

The genes are TRBV5-4 and TRBJ2-3; 9 bases fit TRBD2. V was pared by 4 bases and J by 4 bases, with 13 bases of the junction left unmatched. The CDR3 contains 17 residues. Germline values: CDR1 SGHNT, CDR2 YYREEE (reference sequence). For the CDR3, the DNA is TGTGCCAGCAGCGCCGGGGGAGCGGGGGGATTAGCAGATACGCAGTATTTT. It yields the protein CASSAGGAGGLADTQYF.

This chain joins TRBV12-5 and TRBJ2-7; 8 bases map to TRBD2. Germline V gene data show CDR1 as LGHNT and CDR2 as FRNRAP. With V trimmed by 10 bases and J by 4 bases, 9 bases remained unmatched. This CDR3 region has 13 residues. The chain's CDR3 is CATTPGGQYEQYF. DNA of the CDR3: TGTGCTACCACTCCGGGGGGGCAATACGAGCAGTACTTC.

The chain carries TRBV25-1 and TRBJ1-2, with a weak D call TRBD1 (5 bases). Trimming shortened V by 3 bases and J by 0 bases, and 11 bases separated the two germline ends. Per germline, CDR1 MGHDK and CDR2 SYGVNS. The CDR3 is 15 residues long. The DNA for the CDR3 is TGTGCCAGCAGTGATCCCGGGACTGCTAACTATGGCTACACCTTC. Translation: CASSDPGTANYGYTF.

This sequence joins TRBV25-1 and TRBJ1-2; D is unclear. The V end was cut by 5 bases, the J end by 8 bases, with 12 bases between. The CDR3 consists of 12 residues. Germline V gives CDR1 MGHDK, CDR2 SYGVNS. Here the CDR3 reads CASSTVGDGYTF. The CDR3 DNA reads TGTGCCAGCAGTACGGTCGGAGACGGCTACACCTTC.

The gene calls are TRBV18 and TRBJ2-2; 7 nucleotides match TRBD1. The CDR3 has 14 amino acids. Trimming took 2 bases from V and 6 from J; bases not matched to a gene: 3. CDR1 is KGHSH and CDR2 is LQKENI in the germline V gene. In DNA, the CDR3 is TGTGCCAGCTCACCAAGAAGGGGGCCCGGGGAGCTGTTTTTT. Protein product: CASSPRRGPGELFF.

The chain combines TRBV24-1 with TRBJ2-3, with D tentatively TRBD1 (5 bases). The CDR3 is made up of 17 amino acids. Between the trimmed V and J ends, which lost 5 bases and 2 bases, there was a span of 19 bases. Germline V gives CDR1 KGHDR, CDR2 SFDVKD. In DNA, the CDR3 is TGTGCCACCAGTGGGCCAGGGCAGTGGGGTAACACAGATACGCAGTATTTT. Residues: CATSGPGQWGNTDTQYF.

This clone was recorded only once. The J gene is TRBJ1-5, the V gene TRBV4-2; D gene unclear. V was clipped by 1 base and J by 1 base, with 14 bases between them. Germline loops: CDR1 LGHNA, CDR2 YNFKEQ. There are 17 residues in the CDR3. The CDR3 nucleotides are TGTGCCAGCAGCCAAGGACTGGGGAGGGCAAGCAATCAGCCCCAGCATTTT. Translated: CASSQGLGRASNQPQHF.

This chain joins TRBV11-2 and TRBJ1-6, with D unresolved. Trimming pared 0 bases from V and 10 bases from J, leaving 7 bases between. The CDR3 runs 13 residues. Germline-derived CDR1 and CDR2 are SGHAT and FQNNGV. The CDR3 protein is CASSLDLSSPLHF. The CDR3 DNA sequence: TGTGCCAGCAGCTTAGATCTAAGCTCACCCCTCCACTTT.